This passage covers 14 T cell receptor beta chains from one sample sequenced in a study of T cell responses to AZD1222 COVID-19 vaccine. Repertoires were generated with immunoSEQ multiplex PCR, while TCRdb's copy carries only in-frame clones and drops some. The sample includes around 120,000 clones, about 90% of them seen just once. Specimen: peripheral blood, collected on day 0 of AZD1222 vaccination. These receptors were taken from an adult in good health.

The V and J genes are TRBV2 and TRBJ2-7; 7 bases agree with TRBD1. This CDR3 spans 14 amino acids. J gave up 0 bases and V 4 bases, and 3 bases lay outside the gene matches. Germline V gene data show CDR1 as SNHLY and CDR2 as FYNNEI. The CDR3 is CASSGQGVSYEQYF. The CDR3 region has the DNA TGTGCCAGCAGTGGACAGGGCGTCTCCTACGAGCAGTACTTC.

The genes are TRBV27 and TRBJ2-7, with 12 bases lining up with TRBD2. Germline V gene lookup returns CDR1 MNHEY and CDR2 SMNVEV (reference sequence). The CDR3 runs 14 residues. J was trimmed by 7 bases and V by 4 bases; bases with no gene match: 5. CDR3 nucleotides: TGTGCCAGCAGTTCGACTAGCGGGAGACTGGAGCAGTACTTC. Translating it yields CASSSTSGRLEQYF.

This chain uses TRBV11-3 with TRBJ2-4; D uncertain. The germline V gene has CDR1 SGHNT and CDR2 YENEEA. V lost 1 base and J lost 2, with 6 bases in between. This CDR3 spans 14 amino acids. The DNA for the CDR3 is TGTGCCAGCAGCTTAGGGTTTCCCAAAAACATTCAGTACTTC. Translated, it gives CASSLGFPKNIQYF.

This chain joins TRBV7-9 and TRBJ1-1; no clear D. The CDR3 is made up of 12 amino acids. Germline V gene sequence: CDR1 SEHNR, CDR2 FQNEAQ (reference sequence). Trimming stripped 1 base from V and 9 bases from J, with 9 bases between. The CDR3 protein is CASSLVGRQAFF. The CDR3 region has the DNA TGTGCCAGCAGCTTAGTTGGGAGGCAAGCTTTCTTT.

CDR3 coding DNA: TGCGCCAGCAGCTCGGGACAGGGGGCAAGTACGAACACCGGGGAGCTGTTTTTT. Protein: CASSSGQGASTNTGELFF. J is TRBJ2-2 and V is TRBV5-1, with 12 bases that match TRBD1. Germline V gene sequence: CDR1 SGHRS, CDR2 YFSETQ. The trim removed 3 bases at V and 0 bases at J, leaving 6 bases unmatched. The CDR3 runs 18 residues.

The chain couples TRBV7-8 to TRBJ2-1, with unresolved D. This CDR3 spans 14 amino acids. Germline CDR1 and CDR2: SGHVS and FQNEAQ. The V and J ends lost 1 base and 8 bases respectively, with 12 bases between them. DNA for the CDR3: TGTGCCAGCAGCTTAGGTGATCCTTCCCATGAGCAGTTCTTC. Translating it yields CASSLGDPSHEQFF.

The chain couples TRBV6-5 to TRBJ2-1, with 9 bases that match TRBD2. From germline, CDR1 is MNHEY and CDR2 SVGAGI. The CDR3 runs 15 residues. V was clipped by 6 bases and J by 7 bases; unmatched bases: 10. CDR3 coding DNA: TGTGCCAGCAGGGTCGGCGGGGGGGCCGGGAATGAGCAGTTCTTC. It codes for CASRVGGGAGNEQFF.

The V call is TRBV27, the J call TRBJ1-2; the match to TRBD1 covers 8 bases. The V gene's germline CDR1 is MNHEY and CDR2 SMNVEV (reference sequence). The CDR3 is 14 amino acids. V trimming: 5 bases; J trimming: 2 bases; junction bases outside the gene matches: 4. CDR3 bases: TGTGCCAGCAGTCCGAGGACAGGGAACTATGGCTACACCTTC. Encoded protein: CASSPRTGNYGYTF.

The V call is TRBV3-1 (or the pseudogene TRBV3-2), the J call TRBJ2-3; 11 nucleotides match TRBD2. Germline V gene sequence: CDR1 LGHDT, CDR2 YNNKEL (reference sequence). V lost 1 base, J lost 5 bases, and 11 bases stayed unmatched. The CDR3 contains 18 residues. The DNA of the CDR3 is TGTGCCAGCAGCCAAGGGCTCTTAGCGGGAGGGCCGGGAGATACGCAGTATTTT. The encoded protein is CASSQGLLAGGPGDTQYF.

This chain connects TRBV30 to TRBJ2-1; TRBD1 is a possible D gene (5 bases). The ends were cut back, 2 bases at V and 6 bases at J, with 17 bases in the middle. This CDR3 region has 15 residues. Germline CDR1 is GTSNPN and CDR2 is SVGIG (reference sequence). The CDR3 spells CAWSRAGSGRNEQFF. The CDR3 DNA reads TGTGCCTGGAGTAGGGCTGGGTCAGGGCGCAATGAGCAGTTCTTC.

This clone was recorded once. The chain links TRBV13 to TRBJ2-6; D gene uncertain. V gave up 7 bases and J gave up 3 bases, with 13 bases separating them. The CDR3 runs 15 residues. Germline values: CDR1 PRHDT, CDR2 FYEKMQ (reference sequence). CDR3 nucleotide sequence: TGTGCCAGCACCGAGGACCCTATTGGGGCCAACGTCCTGACTTTC. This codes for CASTEDPIGANVLTF.

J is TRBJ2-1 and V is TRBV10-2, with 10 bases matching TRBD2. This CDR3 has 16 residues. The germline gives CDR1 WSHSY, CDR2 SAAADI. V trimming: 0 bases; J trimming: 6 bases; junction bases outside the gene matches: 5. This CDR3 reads CASSESRTSGINEQFF. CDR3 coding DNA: TGCGCCAGCAGTGAGTCGCGAACTAGCGGGATCAATGAGCAGTTCTTC.

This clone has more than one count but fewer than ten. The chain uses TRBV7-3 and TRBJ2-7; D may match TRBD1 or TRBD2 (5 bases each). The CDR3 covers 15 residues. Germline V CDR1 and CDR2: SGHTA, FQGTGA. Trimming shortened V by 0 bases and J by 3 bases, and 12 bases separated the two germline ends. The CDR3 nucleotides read TGTGCCAGCAGCTTAACACCCGGGGCGCACTACGAGCAGTACTTC. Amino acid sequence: CASSLTPGAHYEQYF.

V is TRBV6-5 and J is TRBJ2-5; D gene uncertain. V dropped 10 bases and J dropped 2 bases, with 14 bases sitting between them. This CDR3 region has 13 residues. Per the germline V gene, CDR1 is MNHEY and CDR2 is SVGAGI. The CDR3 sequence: CATSQEIQETQYF. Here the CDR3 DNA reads TGTGCCACCTCTCAAGAAATTCAAGAGACCCAGTACTTC.